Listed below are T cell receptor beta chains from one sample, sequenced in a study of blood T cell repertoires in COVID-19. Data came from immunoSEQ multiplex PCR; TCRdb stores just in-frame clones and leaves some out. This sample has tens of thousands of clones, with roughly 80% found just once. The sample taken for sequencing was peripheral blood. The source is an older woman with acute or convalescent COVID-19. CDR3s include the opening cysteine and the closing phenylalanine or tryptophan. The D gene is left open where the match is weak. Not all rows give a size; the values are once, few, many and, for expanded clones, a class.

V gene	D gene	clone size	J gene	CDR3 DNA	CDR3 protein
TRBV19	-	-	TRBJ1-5	TGTGCCAGTAGTATCGGGGACTATAGCAATCAGCCCCAGCATTTT	CASSIGDYSNQPQHF
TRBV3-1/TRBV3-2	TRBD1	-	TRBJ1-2	TGTGCCAGCAGTAACGAGGACAGGGGGTACACCTTC	CASSNEDRGYTF
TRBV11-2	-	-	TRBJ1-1	TGTGCCAGCAGCTTACAGATGAACACTGAAGCTTTCTTT	CASSLQMNTEAFF
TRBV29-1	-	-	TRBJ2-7	TGCAGCGTCCAACAGTCTGGGGGGACCTACGAGCAGTACTTC	CSVQQSGGTYEQYF
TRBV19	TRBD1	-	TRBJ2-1	TGTGCCAGTAATCTGGGCAGGGGGCTCGATGAGCAGTTCTTC	CASNLGRGLDEQFF
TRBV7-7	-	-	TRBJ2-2	TGTGCTAGCAGCTTAGCGGAGTGGGTAGGCACCGGGGAGCTGTTTTTT	CASSLAEWVGTGELFF
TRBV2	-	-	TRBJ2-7	TGTGCCAGCAGTGTTATGGCTCCCTACGAGCAGTACTTC	CASSVMAPYEQYF
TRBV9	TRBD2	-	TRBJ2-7	TGTGCCAGCAGCGCGGGACTAGCGGGAGCGGGGGGGGAGCAGTACTTC	CASSAGLAGAGGEQYF
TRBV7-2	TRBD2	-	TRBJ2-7	TGTGCCAGCAGCTTATTGGTAGCGGGGACCTACGAGCAGTACTTC	CASSLLVAGTYEQYF
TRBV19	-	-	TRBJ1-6	TGTGCCACTGCGACAGCCTTAAATTCACCCCTCCACTTT	CATATALNSPLHF
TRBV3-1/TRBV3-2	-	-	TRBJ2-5	TGTGCCAGCAGCCCCAACAGAGGGGGAGAGACCCAGTACTTC	CASSPNRGGETQYF
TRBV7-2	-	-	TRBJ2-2	TGTGCCAGCAGCCAGTGGGGGGCGAACACCGGGGAGCTGTTTTTT	CASSQWGANTGELFF
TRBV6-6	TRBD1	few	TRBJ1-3	TGTGCCAGCGGCGGGACAGTTGGAAACACCATATATTTT	CASGGTVGNTIYF
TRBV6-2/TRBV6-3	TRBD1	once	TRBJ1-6	TGTGCCAGCAGCCGGACAGGTCCCAATTCACCCCTCCACTTT	CASSRTGPNSPLHF
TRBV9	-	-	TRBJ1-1	TGTGCCAGCAGCGCGTATCAGGGTAACACTGAAGCTTTCTTT	CASSAYQGNTEAFF
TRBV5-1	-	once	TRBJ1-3	TGCGCCAGCAGCTTCGGCGGGATCTCTGGAAACACCATATATTTT	CASSFGGISGNTIYF
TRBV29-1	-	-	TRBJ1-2	TGCAGCGTTGATGGGTTTGCAGGCTATGGCTACACCTTC	CSVDGFAGYGYTF
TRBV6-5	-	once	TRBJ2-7	TGTGCCAGCAAGCAGGGGTCACTACGCGAGCAGTACTTC	CASKQGSLREQYF
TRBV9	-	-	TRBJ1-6	TGTGCCAGCAGCGCCCTCCCCGGGGGGGGTTCACCCCTCCACTTT	CASSALPGGGSPLHF
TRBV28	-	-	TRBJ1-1	TGTGCCAGCAGTTTGGGCAGGGCTGAAGCTTTCTTT	CASSLGRAEAFF
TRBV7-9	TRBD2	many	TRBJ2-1	TGTGCCAGCAGCTTAGCCTCTAGCGGGAGCTTATATGAGCAGTTCTTC	CASSLASSGSLYEQFF
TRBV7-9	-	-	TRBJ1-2	TGTGCCAGCAGCTTAGCTGCAGGGATCTATGGCTACACCTTC	CASSLAAGIYGYTF
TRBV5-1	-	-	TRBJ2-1	TGCGCCAGCAGCTTGGGGCCCCGGAGCAATGAGCAGTTCTTC	CASSLGPRSNEQFF
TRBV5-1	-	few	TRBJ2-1	TGCGCCAGCAGCCCGAACGTGGGACTCGCCAACAATGAGCAGTTCTTC	CASSPNVGLANNEQFF
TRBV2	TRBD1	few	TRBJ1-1	TGTGCCAGACAGGGGGCTCCGAGGGTGAACACTGAAGCTTTCTTT	CARQGAPRVNTEAFF
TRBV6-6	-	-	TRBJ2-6	TGTGCCAGCAGTTCCCAAGACAAGTCTGGGGCCAACGTCCTGACTTTC	CASSSQDKSGANVLTF
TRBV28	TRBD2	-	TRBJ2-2	TGTGCCAGCAGCCCCGGGGGGAAGGACGGGGAGCTGTTTTTT	CASSPGGKDGELFF
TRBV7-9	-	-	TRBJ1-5	TGTGCCAGCAGCTTAGGGGCTGATAGCAATCAGCCCCAGCATTTT	CASSLGADSNQPQHF
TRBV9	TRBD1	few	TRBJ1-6	TGTGCCAGCAGCCGGACAGGGGATTATTCACCCCTCCACTTT	CASSRTGDYSPLHF
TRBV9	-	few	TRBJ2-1	TGTGCCAGCAGTTTGAGGGGGAGACGCAATGAGCAGTTCTTC	CASSLRGRRNEQFF
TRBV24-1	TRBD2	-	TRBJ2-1	TGTGCCACCAGTAGTGTCGGACTAGCGGGAGGAGAAACCTACAATGAGCAGTTCTTC	CATSSVGLAGGETYNEQFF
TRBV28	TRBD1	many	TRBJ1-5	TGTGCCAGCAGTCCCCGGACAGGGTGGCAGCCCCAGCATTTT	CASSPRTGWQPQHF
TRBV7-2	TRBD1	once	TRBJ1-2	TGTGCCAGCAGCTCTCGGACAGGTCGGGGCTATGGCTACACCTTC	CASSSRTGRGYGYTF
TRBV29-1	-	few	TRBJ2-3	TGCAGCGCCACTGGGGCAGCTAGCACAGATACGCAGTATTTT	CSATGAASTDTQYF
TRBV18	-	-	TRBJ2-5	TGTGCCAGCTCTCCCGGACAGATCCAAGAGACCCAGTACTTC	CASSPGQIQETQYF
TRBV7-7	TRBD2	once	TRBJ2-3	TGTGCTAGCAGCTTGGGAGCGGGAGAATCAGATACGCAGTATTTT	CASSLGAGESDTQYF
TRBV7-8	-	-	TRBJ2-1	TGTGCCAGCAGCTTACCGTTACGGGGGAATGAGCAGTTCTTC	CASSLPLRGNEQFF
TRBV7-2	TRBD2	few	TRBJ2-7	TGTGCCAGCAGCTTAACTAGCGGGGGCTCCTACGAGCAGTACTTC	CASSLTSGGSYEQYF
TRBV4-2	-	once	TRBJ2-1	TGTGCCAGCAGCCAAGATTGGCAGGGAAATAGTAGGTTCTTC	CASSQDWQGNSRFF
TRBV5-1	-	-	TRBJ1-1	TGCGCCAGCAGCTTACAGGGTGCTGAAGCTTTCTTT	CASSLQGAEAFF
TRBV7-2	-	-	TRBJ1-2	TGTGCCAGCAGCTTAGCCAGACAGAAATATGGCTACACCTTC	CASSLARQKYGYTF
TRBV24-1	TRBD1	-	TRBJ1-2	TGTGCCACCAGTGATGACAGGGTACGGGATGGCTACACCTTC	CATSDDRVRDGYTF
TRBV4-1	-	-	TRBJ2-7	TGCGCCAGCAGCCAAGTGCTTGTTTCAGGGGAGCAGTACTTC	CASSQVLVSGEQYF
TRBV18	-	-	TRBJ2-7	TGTGCCAGCTCCCCCTGGGCTGATACCTACGAGCAGTACTTC	CASSPWADTYEQYF
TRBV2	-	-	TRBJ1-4	TGTGCCAGCAGTCTAGTTGGCGGCAGTGAAAAACTGTTTTTT	CASSLVGGSEKLFF
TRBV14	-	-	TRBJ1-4	TGTGCCAGCAGCCGGAGAGAGGGTGAAAAACTGTTTTTT	CASSRREGEKLFF
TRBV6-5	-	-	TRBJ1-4	TGTGCCAGCAGCCGTGGGGGCAGGGAAAAACTGTTTTTT	CASSRGGREKLFF
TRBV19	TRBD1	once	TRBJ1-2	TGTGCCAGCAGTATGACAGGGGATTCATATGGCTACACCTTC	CASSMTGDSYGYTF
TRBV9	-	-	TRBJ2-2	TGTGCCAGCAGCGTGGATGGGGCCGGCGGGGAGCTGTTTTTT	CASSVDGAGGELFF
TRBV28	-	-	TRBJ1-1	TGTGCCATAGGGGCGATGCGGGGCTTT	CAIGAMRGF
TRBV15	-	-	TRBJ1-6	TGTGCCACCAGCATGAGCTATAATTCACCCCTCCACTTT	CATSMSYNSPLHF
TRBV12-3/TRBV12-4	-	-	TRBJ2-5	TGTGCCAGCAGTTTCAGCGAACAAGAGACCCAGTACTTC	CASSFSEQETQYF
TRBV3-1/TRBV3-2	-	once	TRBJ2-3	TGTGCCAGCAGTCAACAAGAGGGTAGAAATACGCAGTATTTT	CASSQQEGRNTQYF
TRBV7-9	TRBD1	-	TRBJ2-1	TGTGCCAGCAGCTACCGGACAGGGGGCAATGAGCAGTTCTTC	CASSYRTGGNEQFF
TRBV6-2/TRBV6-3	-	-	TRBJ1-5	TGTGCCAGCAGTTATTATAGCAATCAGCCCCAGCATTTT	CASSYYSNQPQHF
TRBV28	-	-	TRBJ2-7	TGTGCCAGCCTTTCTCTACGTCCGGACAGTATCGACGAGCAGTACTTC	CASLSLRPDSIDEQYF
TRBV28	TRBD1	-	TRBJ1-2	TGTGCCAGCAGTTATAGGGGGCGCTTGGGGGGCTACACCTTC	CASSYRGRLGGYTF
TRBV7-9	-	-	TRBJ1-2	TGTGCCAGCAGCCCGACAGGAACCTATGGAGGCTACACCTTC	CASSPTGTYGGYTF
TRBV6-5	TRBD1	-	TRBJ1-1	TGTGCCAGCATCCCCTACAGGGGGATGAACACTGAAGCTTTCTTT	CASIPYRGMNTEAFF
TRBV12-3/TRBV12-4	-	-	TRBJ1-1	TGTGCCAGCAGTTTGGGTAGCAACACTGAAGCTTTCTTT	CASSLGSNTEAFF